These 10 T cell receptor beta chains were sequenced from one sample in a study of T cells in Graves' hyperthyroidism and ophthalmopathy. Researchers took RNA transcripts and amplified the TCR beta CDR3 regions from them. First-round RT-PCR of the TCR CDR3 relied on the HTBI primer set. One entry per CDR3 protein, called by TCRdb with MiXCR from the multiplex PCR reads. The table includes 600,000 to 700,000 distinct CDR3 sequences, roughly 14% detected once. Sequencing was performed on blood. The receptors were gathered from a woman between 40 and 50 years old with Graves' ophthalmopathy.

Comments on this clonotype: This may be a read error, as it is one base from a much larger clone. The chain has TRBV27 and TRBJ1-1, with TRBD1 as a possible D gene (6 bases). V was trimmed by 7 bases and J by 7 bases, leaving 19 bases between them. The CDR3 loop spans 14 amino acids. Germline V gene sequence: CDR1 MNHEY, CDR2 SMNVEV (reference sequence). CDR3 sequence: CASTRSSNRDEAFF. DNA of the CDR3: TGTGCCAGCACCCGCAGCTCCAACAGGGATGAAGCTTTCTTT.

This clonotype was seen repeatedly, ten times or more. The genes are TRBV27 and TRBJ2-5, with a weak D call TRBD2 (6 bases). The germline V gene has CDR1 MNHEY and CDR2 SMNVEV (reference sequence). V lost 8 bases, J lost 9 bases, and 19 bases lay in between. This CDR3 has 13 amino acids. DNA for the CDR3: TGTGCCAGCTGGCCCGGAGCGTCGGGGGCCCAGTACTTC. Protein: CASWPGASGAQYF.

This clonotype was picked up many times. This sequence joins TRBV27 and TRBJ1-6; no definite D call. This CDR3 is built from 13 residues. The V and J ends lost 6 bases and 7 bases respectively, with 10 bases between them. Germline loops: CDR1 MNHEY, CDR2 SMNVEV (reference sequence). The CDR3 nucleotides read TGTGCCAGCAGGACCAAAGACAATTCACCCCTCCACTTT. Amino acid sequence: CASRTKDNSPLHF.

This clonotype was counted many times. In DNA, the CDR3 is TGTGCCAGCAGGAGGGGGGCCGGCGGGGGTCAGCCCCAGCATTTT. Translating gives CASRRGAGGGQPQHF. V is TRBV28 and J is TRBJ1-5; D perhaps matches TRBD1 (6 bases). Per germline, CDR1 MDHEN and CDR2 SYDVKM. V lost 6 bases, J lost 6 bases, and 18 bases lay in between. CDR3 size: 15 residues.

In its sample, this clonotype was seen many times. V and J are TRBV2 and TRBJ2-7, with TRBD2 matching over 9 bases. CDR3 length: 11 residues. CDR1 is SNHLY, CDR2 FYNNEI, per germline. After removal of 10 bases from V and 9 bases from J, the junction contained 7 bases not matched to a gene. The CDR3 DNA reads TGTGCCACCATAGCGGGAGCCTCGCAGTACTTC. It encodes CATIAGASQYF. Complete variable domain (other parts from reference TRBV2 and TRBJ2-7): EPEVTQTPSHQVTQMGQEVILRCVPISNHLYFYWYRQILGQKVEFLVSFYNNEISEKSEIFDDQFSVERPDGSNFTLKIRSTKLEDSAMYFCATIAGASQYFGPGTRLTVT.

Points on this clonotype: A much larger clonotype is one base distant, so this may be a read error. The gene calls are TRBV2 and TRBJ1-5; no clear D. The CDR3 consists of 13 residues. Trimming removed 6 bases from V and 5 bases from J, with 11 bases in between. The germline V gene encodes CDR1 SNHLY and CDR2 FYNNEI. The DNA for the CDR3 is TGTGCCAGCAGACGTCTCAGCCATCAGCCCCAGCATTTT. Its translation is CASRRLSHQPQHF.

This chain joins TRBV20-1 and TRBJ2-5; D is unresolved. CDR1 is DFQATT and CDR2 is SNEGSKA in the germline V gene (reference sequence). Deletions cut 1 base from V and 5 bases from J, with 11 bases between. The CDR3 has 13 residues. The CDR3 nucleotides are TGCAGTGCTAGAGGGTCGTTCGGGGAGACCCAGTACTTC. Residues: CSARGSFGETQYF.

This clonotype was detected many times. The chain links TRBV9 to TRBJ2-5; 7 nucleotides line up with TRBD2. After removal of 6 bases from V and 3 bases from J, the junction contained 11 bases not matched to a gene. The CDR3 covers 15 residues. Germline V gene sequence: CDR1 SGDLS, CDR2 YYNGEE. CDR3 sequence: CASNRAEAGEETQYF. CDR3 in DNA: TGTGCCAGCAACCGAGCGGAGGCGGGGGAAGAGACCCAGTACTTC.

The CDR3 DNA reads TGTGCCAGCACCCGCAAGGGAGGCACCGGGGAGCTGTTTTTT. This encodes CASTRKGGTGELFF. This chain uses TRBV4-2 with TRBJ2-2; D is possibly TRBD2 (6 bases). This CDR3 has 14 amino acids. Germline values: CDR1 LGHNA, CDR2 YNFKEQ. V was cut by 7 bases and J by 4 bases, with 13 bases left in between.

The table lists this clonotype with a few counts. This rearrangement joins TRBV28 to TRBJ2-2; 9 positions agree with TRBD2. Germline assignment: CDR1 MDHEN and CDR2 SYDVKM. The CDR3 runs to 19 residues. V gave up 3 bases and J gave up 4 bases; unmatched junction bases: 15. The DNA for the CDR3 is TGTGCCAGCAGTTTGCTGGGGGGTGCGGGAGGGCCCGGCACCGGGGAGCTGTTTTTT. Encoded protein: CASSLLGGAGGPGTGELFF.